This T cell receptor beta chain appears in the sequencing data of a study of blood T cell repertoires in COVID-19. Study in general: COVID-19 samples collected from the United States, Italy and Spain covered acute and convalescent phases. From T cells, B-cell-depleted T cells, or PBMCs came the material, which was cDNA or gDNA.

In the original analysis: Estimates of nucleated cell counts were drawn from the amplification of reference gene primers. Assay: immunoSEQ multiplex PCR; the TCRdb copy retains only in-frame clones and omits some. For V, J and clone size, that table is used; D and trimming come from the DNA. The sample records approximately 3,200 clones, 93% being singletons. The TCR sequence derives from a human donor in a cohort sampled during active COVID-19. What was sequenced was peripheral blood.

CDR3: CASSDQGHSNQPQHF. The CDR3 coding sequence is TGTGCCAGCTCCGACCAGGGCCATAGCAATCAGCCCCAGCATTTT. This chain uses TRBV18 with TRBJ1-5, with D perhaps matching TRBD1 (5 bases). Trimming took 6 bases from V and 0 from J, leaving 12 bases between them. CDR1 and CDR2 (germline): KGHSH, LQKENI. This CDR3 contains 15 residues.